These 6 T cell receptor beta chains came from one sample sequenced in a study of blood T cell repertoires in COVID-19. Data came from immunoSEQ multiplex PCR; TCRdb stores just in-frame clones and leaves some out. The data show 200,000 to 250,000 clones, about 90% seen once. The specimen was peripheral blood. These receptors all stem from a woman aged 55-75 years with acute or convalescent COVID-19.

V is TRBV21-1 and J is TRBJ1-1; TRBD1, as called in the table, went unchecked against the DNA. TRBV21-1 is given as a pseudogene. The CDR3 totals 15 residues. Here the CDR3 reads CASSKGTTGNTEAFF. CDR3 bases: TGTGCCAGCAGCAAGGGGACGACAGGGAACACTGAAGCTTTCTTT.

The CDR3 spells CASSQRGGVGTEAFF. In DNA form, the CDR3 reads TGTGCCAGCAGCCAAAGGGGGGGGGTCGGCACTGAAGCTTTCTTT. The rearrangement joins TRBV3-1 (or the pseudogene TRBV3-2) to TRBJ1-1; the D gene is possibly TRBD1 (6 bases). Germline-derived CDR1 and CDR2 are LGHDT and YNNKEL (reference sequence). CDR3 length equals 15 residues. Trimming took off 2 bases at V and 4 bases at J, with 14 bases between the two ends.

The chain carries TRBV19 and TRBJ1-1; TRBD1 is a possible D gene (5 bases). This CDR3 comprises 15 residues. Germline CDR1 and CDR2: LNHDA and SQIVND (reference sequence). Trimming cost V 5 bases and J 6 bases, with 19 bases left between them. CDR3 DNA: TGTGCCAGTAGTCTACGACAGTCCGTATTGGCTGAAGCTTTCTTT. Translating gives CASSLRQSVLAEAFF.

This chain connects TRBV7-2 to TRBJ2-2; 7 nucleotides match TRBD2. The CDR3 has 18 amino acids. Germline loops: CDR1 SGHTA, CDR2 FQGNSA. V lost 1 base and J lost 0; bases outside the gene matches: 8. The CDR3 nucleotides read TGTGCCAGCAGCTTAGGTCGGGCTAGCGGAGCGAACACCGGGGAGCTGTTTTTT. It specifies CASSLGRASGANTGELFF.

The genes are TRBV10-3 and TRBJ2-5; weak D call: TRBD2 (6 bases). The CDR3 has 15 amino acids. V was cut by 6 bases and J by 3 bases, with 17 bases left in between. CDR1 is ENHRY and CDR2 is SYGVKD in the germline V gene. In DNA form, the CDR3 reads TGTGCCATCAGCCTCGTCCGGGACTCAAAAGAGACCCAGTACTTC. This codes for CAISLVRDSKETQYF.

The V and J genes are TRBV12-3 or TRBV12-4 and TRBJ2-7; D unresolved. Trimming removed 3 bases at V and 4 bases at J, with 10 bases between. This CDR3 contains 13 residues. CDR3 coding DNA: TGTGCCAGCAGTTTTCAGCAGGCGTACGAGCAGTACTTC. Amino acid sequence: CASSFQQAYEQYF.